The present TCR beta chain was sequenced within a study of beta chain features in type 1 diabetes. Trimming left V 2 bases short and J 6 bases short, with 9 bases between. Germline CDR1 is SGDLS and CDR2 is YYNGEE. This CDR3 is built from 14 residues. Expressed TCRB transcripts got sequenced, as all isolated RNA was reverse transcribed. Sequencing used immunoSEQ multiplex PCR; TCRdb keeps in-frame clones, though not all of them. The repertoire holds about 360,000 clones, around 13% seen once, with under 0.02% in the top ten. This TCR was sampled from a man between 18 and 35 years old in good health. Sequencing was carried out using naive CD4+ T cells from blood. The chain recombines TRBV9 with TRBJ1-6; TRBD1 is a possible D gene (5 bases). The CDR3, as DNA: TGTGCCAGCAGCGTGACAGATGGTAATTCACCCCTCCACTTT. This codes for CASSVTDGNSPLHF.